The rows below give T cell receptor beta chains drawn from one sample of a study of T cell responses to AZD1222 COVID-19 vaccine. TCRdb keeps only in-frame clones here, not all; method: immunoSEQ multiplex PCR. The table lists some 150,000 clones, 91% of them singletons, with approximately 5.2% in the top ten. The sample here was peripheral blood, taken on day 0 of AZD1222 vaccination. Receptors were obtained from an adult in good health. CDR3s include the opening cysteine and the closing phenylalanine or tryptophan. The D gene is left open where the match is weak. Clone sizes are given selectively: once, few, many, or a class where the clone is expanded.

v_call: TRBV7-3; j_call: TRBJ2-1; d_call: .; clone_size: once; cdr3_nt: TGTGCCAGCAGCTTAAGTCCTAGTTACGCTGAGCAGTTCTTC; cdr3_aa: CASSLSPSYAEQFF
v_call: TRBV9; j_call: TRBJ2-2; d_call: .; clone_size: .; cdr3_nt: TGTGCCAGCAGCGTACGGCGGACCGGAGGGACAACCGGGGAGCTGTTTTTT; cdr3_aa: CASSVRRTGGTTGELFF
v_call: TRBV11-2; j_call: TRBJ1-3; d_call: .; clone_size: .; cdr3_nt: TGTGCCAGCTGCAGGGGTACTACTGGAAACACCATATATTTT; cdr3_aa: CASCRGTTGNTIYF
v_call: TRBV3-1/TRBV3-2; j_call: TRBJ2-2; d_call: TRBD2; clone_size: .; cdr3_nt: TGTGCCAGCAGCCCGGGGGGCGGACTAGCGAAATCCGGGGAGCTGTTTTTT; cdr3_aa: CASSPGGGLAKSGELFF
v_call: TRBV20-1; j_call: TRBJ2-7; d_call: TRBD1; clone_size: .; cdr3_nt: TGCAGTGCTAGTGACAGGGGGGAACTTTACGAGCAGTACTTC; cdr3_aa: CSASDRGELYEQYF
v_call: TRBV11-2; j_call: TRBJ2-7; d_call: .; clone_size: .; cdr3_nt: TGTGCCAGCAGCTTAGGCCAGGGGCTCAACGAGCAGTACTTC; cdr3_aa: CASSLGQGLNEQYF
v_call: TRBV19; j_call: TRBJ1-6; d_call: .; clone_size: once; cdr3_nt: TGTGCCAGGATAACGGGAGATCGTGCACCCCTCCACTTT; cdr3_aa: CARITGDRAPLHF
v_call: TRBV10-3; j_call: TRBJ2-5; d_call: TRBD1; clone_size: .; cdr3_nt: TGTGCCATCAGTACACAGGGGGCGAAAGAGACCCAGTACTTC; cdr3_aa: CAISTQGAKETQYF
v_call: TRBV6-5; j_call: TRBJ1-1; d_call: .; clone_size: once; cdr3_nt: TGTGCCAGCATTAAACAGGGCCTGAACACTGAAGCTTTCTTT; cdr3_aa: CASIKQGLNTEAFF
v_call: TRBV27; j_call: TRBJ2-3; d_call: .; clone_size: .; cdr3_nt: TGTGCCAGCAGTACCAATCGGAGGGCCGGATTCGCAGATACGCAGTATTTT; cdr3_aa: CASSTNRRAGFADTQYF
v_call: TRBV7-2; j_call: TRBJ2-3; d_call: TRBD1; clone_size: .; cdr3_nt: TGTGCCAGCAGCTTAGGGACAGGGGTGAAAGATACGCAGTATTTT; cdr3_aa: CASSLGTGVKDTQYF
v_call: TRBV4-3; j_call: TRBJ1-4; d_call: .; clone_size: .; cdr3_nt: TGCGCCAGCAGCCGCTTCTTGGCGGTGGCTCGGGAAAAACTGTTTTTT; cdr3_aa: CASSRFLAVAREKLFF
v_call: TRBV5-1; j_call: TRBJ2-5; d_call: TRBD1; clone_size: .; cdr3_nt: TGCGCCAGCAGCCCCCTCCTGACAGGGCCAGAGACCCAGTACTTC; cdr3_aa: CASSPLLTGPETQYF
v_call: TRBV3-1/TRBV3-2; j_call: TRBJ1-2; d_call: .; clone_size: .; cdr3_nt: TGTGCCAGCAGCCAGTGGAGCGGTGGCTACACCTTC; cdr3_aa: CASSQWSGGYTF
v_call: TRBV11-3; j_call: TRBJ2-1; d_call: .; clone_size: .; cdr3_nt: TGTGCCAGCAGCCCCCGGGGATCCTACAATGAGCAGTTCTTC; cdr3_aa: CASSPRGSYNEQFF